This entry describes one TCR beta chain. This sample was included in a study of blood T cell repertoires in COVID-19. In the source study's methods: Amplification from reference gene primers served as the basis for estimated nucleated cell counts. Method: immunoSEQ multiplex PCR; TCRdb's copy keeps in-frame clones and lacks some. V and J calls and clone size come straight from that table; D and trimming were deduced from the DNA. The sample has more than 95,000 clones; about nine tenths are singletons. Sequencing was performed on peripheral blood. This TCR derives from a man aged 50 or older with acute or convalescent COVID-19.

CDR3 sequence reads: CASSHRDRGRNTEAFF. For the CDR3, the DNA is TGTGCCAGCAGCCACCGGGACAGGGGGCGAAACACTGAAGCTTTCTTT. The rearrangement joins TRBV9 to TRBJ1-1, with TRBD1 identical over 12 bases. The CDR3 runs 16 residues. The V and J ends lost 4 bases and 2 bases, in that order; junction bases with no gene match: 6. Germline V gene sequence: CDR1 SGDLS, CDR2 YYNGEE.